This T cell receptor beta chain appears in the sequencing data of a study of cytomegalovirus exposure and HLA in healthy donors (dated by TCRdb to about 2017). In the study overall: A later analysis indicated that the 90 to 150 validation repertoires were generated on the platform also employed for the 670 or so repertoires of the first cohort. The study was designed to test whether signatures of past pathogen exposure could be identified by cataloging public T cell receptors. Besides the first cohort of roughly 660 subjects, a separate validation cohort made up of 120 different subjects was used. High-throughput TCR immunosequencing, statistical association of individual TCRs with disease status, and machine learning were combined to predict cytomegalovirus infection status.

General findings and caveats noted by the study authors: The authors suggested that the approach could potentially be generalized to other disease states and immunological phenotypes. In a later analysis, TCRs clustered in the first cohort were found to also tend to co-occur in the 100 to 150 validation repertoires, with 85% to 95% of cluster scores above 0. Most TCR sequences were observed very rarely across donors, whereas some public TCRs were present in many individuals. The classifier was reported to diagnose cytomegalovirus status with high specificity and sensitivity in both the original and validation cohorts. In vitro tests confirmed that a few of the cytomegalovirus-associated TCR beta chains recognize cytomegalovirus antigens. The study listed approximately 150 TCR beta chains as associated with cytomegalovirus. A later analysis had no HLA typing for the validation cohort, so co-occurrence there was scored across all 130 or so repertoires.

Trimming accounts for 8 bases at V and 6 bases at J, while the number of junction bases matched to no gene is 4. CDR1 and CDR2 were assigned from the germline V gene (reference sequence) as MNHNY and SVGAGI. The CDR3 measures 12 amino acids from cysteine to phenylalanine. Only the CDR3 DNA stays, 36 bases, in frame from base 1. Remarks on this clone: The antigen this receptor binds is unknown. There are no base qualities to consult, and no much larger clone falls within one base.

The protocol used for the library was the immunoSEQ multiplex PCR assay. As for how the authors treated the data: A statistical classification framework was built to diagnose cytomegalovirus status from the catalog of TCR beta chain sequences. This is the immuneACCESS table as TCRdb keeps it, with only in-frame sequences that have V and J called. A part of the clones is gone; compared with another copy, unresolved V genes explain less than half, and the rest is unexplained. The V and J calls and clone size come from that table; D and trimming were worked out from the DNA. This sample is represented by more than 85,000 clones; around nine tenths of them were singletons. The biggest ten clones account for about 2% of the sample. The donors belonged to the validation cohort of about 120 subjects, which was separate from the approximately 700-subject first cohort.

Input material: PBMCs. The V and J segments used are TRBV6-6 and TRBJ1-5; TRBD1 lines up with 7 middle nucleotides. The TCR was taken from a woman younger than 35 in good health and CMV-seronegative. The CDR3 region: CASGGGPQPQHF. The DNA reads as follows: TGTGCCAGCGGAGGGGGCCCTCAGCCCCAGCATTTT.